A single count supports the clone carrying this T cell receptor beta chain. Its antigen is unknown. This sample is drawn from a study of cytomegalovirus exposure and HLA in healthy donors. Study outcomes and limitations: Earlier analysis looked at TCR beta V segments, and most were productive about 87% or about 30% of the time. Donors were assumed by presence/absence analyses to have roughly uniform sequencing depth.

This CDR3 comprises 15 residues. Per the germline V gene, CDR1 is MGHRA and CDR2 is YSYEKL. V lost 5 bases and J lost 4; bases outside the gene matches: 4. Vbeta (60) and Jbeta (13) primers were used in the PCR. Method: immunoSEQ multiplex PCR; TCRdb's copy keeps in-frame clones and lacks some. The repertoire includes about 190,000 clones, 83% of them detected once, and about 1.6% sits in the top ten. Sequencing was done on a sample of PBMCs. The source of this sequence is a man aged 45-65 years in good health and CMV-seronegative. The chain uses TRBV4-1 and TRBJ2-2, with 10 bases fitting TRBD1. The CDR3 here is CASSRGQGTTGELFF. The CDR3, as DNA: TGCGCCAGCAGCAGGGGACAGGGGACCACCGGGGAGCTGTTTTTT.